These T cell receptor beta chains were read from a single sample in a study of blood T cell repertoires in COVID-19. Clones were sequenced by immunoSEQ multiplex PCR, and TCRdb holds only the in-frame ones, with some missing. Here the sample spans roughly 50,000 clones, 85% to 90% being singletons. The sample was peripheral blood. The receptor source for this set is a woman older than 75 with COVID-19, enrolled during active disease. The conserved cysteine and the conserved F or W are not part of the CDR3 here. The order of the fields is J gene, clone size, CDR3 length, V gene, CDR3 protein. Where a row states a size, it is once, few, many or the class of an expanded clone; other rows omit it.

j_call: TRBJ2-7; clone_size: -; cdr3_length: 11; v_call: TRBV7-2; cdr3_aa: ASTRSNSYEQY
j_call: TRBJ1-6; clone_size: -; cdr3_length: 14; v_call: TRBV3-1/TRBV3-2; cdr3_aa: ASSRGTGSYNSPLH
j_call: TRBJ2-1; clone_size: -; cdr3_length: 16; v_call: TRBV6-2/TRBV6-3; cdr3_aa: ASSYSGTATLSYNEQF
j_call: TRBJ2-3; clone_size: -; cdr3_length: 13; v_call: TRBV7-9; cdr3_aa: ASSSAGLGHNTQY
j_call: TRBJ2-7; clone_size: -; cdr3_length: 11; v_call: TRBV20-1; cdr3_aa: SASYSGGYEQY
j_call: TRBJ1-5; clone_size: -; cdr3_length: 12; v_call: TRBV27; cdr3_aa: ASSSQGSNQPQH
j_call: TRBJ1-1; clone_size: -; cdr3_length: 13; v_call: TRBV19; cdr3_aa: ASSTKGQGVTEAF
j_call: TRBJ2-3; clone_size: -; cdr3_length: 14; v_call: TRBV7-6; cdr3_aa: ASSFRQGLLADTQY
j_call: TRBJ1-5; clone_size: -; cdr3_length: 12; v_call: TRBV2; cdr3_aa: ATDRDRGRQPQH
j_call: TRBJ1-1; clone_size: few; cdr3_length: 10; v_call: TRBV28; cdr3_aa: ASSLYQGAAF
j_call: TRBJ2-3; clone_size: -; cdr3_length: 12; v_call: TRBV6-4; cdr3_aa: ASSVGVGTDTQY
j_call: TRBJ2-1; clone_size: once; cdr3_length: 14; v_call: TRBV19; cdr3_aa: ASRVGGVQGHNEQF
j_call: TRBJ2-7; clone_size: -; cdr3_length: 12; v_call: TRBV7-9; cdr3_aa: ASSSPRQGLEQY
j_call: TRBJ2-3; clone_size: -; cdr3_length: 11; v_call: TRBV2; cdr3_aa: ASRVDLGPKQY
j_call: TRBJ1-6; clone_size: -; cdr3_length: 12; v_call: TRBV9; cdr3_aa: ASQGRGGTSPLH
j_call: TRBJ1-1; clone_size: once; cdr3_length: 13; v_call: TRBV7-9; cdr3_aa: ASSPGTGVRTEAF
j_call: TRBJ1-2; clone_size: once; cdr3_length: 12; v_call: TRBV7-2; cdr3_aa: ASSSDTMGGSYT
j_call: TRBJ1-5; clone_size: once; cdr3_length: 15; v_call: TRBV18; cdr3_aa: ASSRDRTYSSNQPQH
j_call: TRBJ2-2; clone_size: -; cdr3_length: 9; v_call: TRBV19; cdr3_aa: ASHGTGELF
j_call: TRBJ2-7; clone_size: -; cdr3_length: 12; v_call: TRBV10-2; cdr3_aa: ASVETSGSYEQY
j_call: TRBJ1-2; clone_size: -; cdr3_length: 13; v_call: TRBV6-5; cdr3_aa: ASRDDGRTNYGYT
j_call: TRBJ1-1; clone_size: -; cdr3_length: 13; v_call: TRBV28; cdr3_aa: ASSTGTALNTEAF
j_call: TRBJ1-2; clone_size: -; cdr3_length: 15; v_call: TRBV18; cdr3_aa: ASSPMAQGGTNYGYT
j_call: TRBJ1-5; clone_size: -; cdr3_length: 12; v_call: TRBV6-5; cdr3_aa: ASRLDSSNQPQH
j_call: TRBJ2-3; clone_size: -; cdr3_length: 14; v_call: TRBV5-1; cdr3_aa: ASSLADSLGTDTQY
j_call: TRBJ1-1; clone_size: -; cdr3_length: 11; v_call: TRBV9; cdr3_aa: ASSVGPGTEAF
j_call: TRBJ2-7; clone_size: once; cdr3_length: 11; v_call: TRBV12-3/TRBV12-4; cdr3_aa: ASRVGGAAEQY
j_call: TRBJ1-5; clone_size: -; cdr3_length: 14; v_call: TRBV19; cdr3_aa: ASRPIRDRANQPQH
j_call: TRBJ2-7; clone_size: few; cdr3_length: 8; v_call: TRBV12-3/TRBV12-4; cdr3_aa: ASSMDMDI
j_call: TRBJ2-3; clone_size: once; cdr3_length: 13; v_call: TRBV10-3; cdr3_aa: AIRKGQGGTDTQY
j_call: TRBJ2-2; clone_size: -; cdr3_length: 13; v_call: TRBV7-3; cdr3_aa: ASSSGQANTGELF
j_call: TRBJ2-1; clone_size: -; cdr3_length: 18; v_call: TRBV3-1/TRBV3-2; cdr3_aa: ASSQSQGKFASGRGNEQF
j_call: TRBJ1-5; clone_size: -; cdr3_length: 11; v_call: TRBV4-2; cdr3_aa: ASSPQLNQPQH
j_call: TRBJ2-3; clone_size: -; cdr3_length: 14; v_call: TRBV4-1; cdr3_aa: ASSQNHRDRTDTQY
j_call: TRBJ2-4; clone_size: once; cdr3_length: 10; v_call: TRBV28; cdr3_aa: ASSLAKNIQY
j_call: TRBJ2-2; clone_size: -; cdr3_length: 14; v_call: TRBV5-5; cdr3_aa: ASSWDGGSGTGELF
j_call: TRBJ2-5; clone_size: once; cdr3_length: 12; v_call: TRBV6-5; cdr3_aa: ASRISAGGETQY
j_call: TRBJ2-5; clone_size: -; cdr3_length: 16; v_call: TRBV15; cdr3_aa: ATSKNPYTGGFTETQY
j_call: TRBJ1-1; clone_size: -; cdr3_length: 10; v_call: TRBV29-1; cdr3_aa: SIRTGHTEAF
j_call: TRBJ2-5; clone_size: -; cdr3_length: 12; v_call: TRBV19; cdr3_aa: ASSIGQVRETQY
j_call: TRBJ2-7; clone_size: -; cdr3_length: 12; v_call: TRBV5-4; cdr3_aa: ASSQGAGPYEQY
j_call: TRBJ2-7; clone_size: -; cdr3_length: 14; v_call: TRBV7-9; cdr3_aa: ASRRGTGGNPYEQY
j_call: TRBJ2-5; clone_size: -; cdr3_length: 14; v_call: TRBV5-6; cdr3_aa: ASSLVGALRVETQY
j_call: TRBJ1-1; clone_size: few; cdr3_length: 15; v_call: TRBV28; cdr3_aa: ASSFSTQGAGRTEAF